What follows are 15 T cell receptor beta chains derived from one specimen sequenced in a study of PD-1 blockade in classical Hodgkin lymphoma. Time point specified: cycle 4 day 1 (C4D1), after 6 weeks of nivolumab. Every patient was affected by relapse after autologous stem cell transplantation, while exposure to brentuximab vedotin was not uniform. Magnetic negative selection was used to purify CD4+ T cells from thawed PBMCs. Assay: immunoSEQ multiplex PCR; the TCRdb copy retains only in-frame clones and omits some. The table includes more than 25,000 clones, about 82% detected once. Sequencing was performed on CD4+ T cells from blood, taken before the fourth cycle of nivolumab. All receptors derive from a human donor with classical Hodgkin lymphoma.

The V and J genes are TRBV15 and TRBJ1-3; the D is unclear. Germline V gives CDR1 LNHNV, CDR2 YYDKDF (reference sequence). This CDR3 has 15 amino acids. The ends were cut back, 1 base at V and 3 bases at J, with 10 bases in the middle. The CDR3 loop is CATSRVATDGNTIYF. The DNA of the CDR3 is TGTGCCACCAGCAGAGTTGCCACGGATGGAAACACCATATATTTT.

The chain has TRBV19 and TRBJ1-1; a weak D match, TRBD1 (5 bases). Per the germline V gene, CDR1 is LNHDA and CDR2 is SQIVND (reference sequence). V lost 5 bases and J lost 0, with 13 bases in between. CDR3 size: 15 residues. CDR3 in amino acids: CASSPLGRVNTEAFF. The DNA for the CDR3 is TGTGCCAGTAGTCCCCTGGGACGGGTGAACACTGAAGCTTTCTTT.

The chain uses TRBV6-6 and TRBJ2-5; 9 bases line up with TRBD1. CDR3 length equals 15 residues. Germline trimming cut 6 bases from V and 5 bases from J; bases unmatched to any gene: 10. Germline V lookup: CDR1 MNHNY, CDR2 SVGAGI (reference sequence). CDR3 DNA sequence: TGTGCCAGCAGGCCCGGGACAGGGAATGTGGAGACCCAGTACTTC. It codes for CASRPGTGNVETQYF.

The rearrangement links TRBV5-1 to TRBJ2-5; TRBD2 agrees at 10 bases. This CDR3 has 15 residues. V lost 2 bases and J lost 3; bases outside the gene matches: 4. Germline V gene lookup returns CDR1 SGHRS and CDR2 YFSETQ. CDR3 nucleotides: TGCGCCAGCAGCTTAGCGGGGGGGTCCGAAGAGACCCAGTACTTC. It yields the protein CASSLAGGSEETQYF.

V usage is TRBV27 and J usage is TRBJ2-5; 7 nucleotides agree with TRBD1. Per germline, CDR1 MNHEY and CDR2 SMNVEV (reference sequence). V trimming: 5 bases; J trimming: 0 bases; junction bases outside the gene matches: 6. The CDR3 has 15 residues. CDR3: CASSLGTAYQETQYF. CDR3 DNA sequence: TGTGCCAGCAGTCTCGGGACAGCTTACCAAGAGACCCAGTACTTC.

The chain has TRBV5-1 and TRBJ2-7, with D maybe TRBD1 (6 bases). The CDR3 consists of 13 residues. V dropped 0 bases and J dropped 4 bases, with 8 bases sitting between them. CDR1 is SGHRS, CDR2 YFSETQ, per germline. The chain's CDR3 is CASSLDRVYEQYF. The CDR3 bases are TGCGCCAGCAGCTTGGACAGGGTTTACGAGCAGTACTTC.

The rearrangement uses TRBV5-1 and TRBJ2-2; 7 bases line up with TRBD1. J lost 0 bases, V lost 7 bases, and 9 bases had no gene match. The CDR3 totals 16 residues. Per germline, CDR1 SGHRS and CDR2 YFSETQ. The CDR3 protein is CASHPVGTANTGELFF. CDR3 DNA sequence: TGCGCCAGCCACCCTGTGGGGACAGCGAACACCGGGGAGCTGTTTTTT.

Points on this clone: Within the sample, other DNA sequences also encode this same CDR3. The gene calls are TRBV7-9 and TRBJ2-5; D call uncertain. Per the germline V gene, CDR1 is SEHNR and CDR2 is FQNEAQ (reference sequence). The V end lost 2 bases, the J end lost 0 bases, and 7 bases lay between the germline ends. The CDR3 runs to 14 residues. DNA of the CDR3: TGTGCCAGCAGCTTACGGCTAGACCAAGAGACCCAGTACTTC. This sequence encodes CASSLRLDQETQYF.

This chain connects TRBV6-1 to TRBJ1-1; tentative D call: TRBD1 (5 bases). Germline assignment: CDR1 MNHNS and CDR2 SASEGT. This CDR3 has 13 amino acids. The germline V and J ends were trimmed by 4 bases and 7 bases, with 13 bases remaining between them. The CDR3 loop is CASSATVVGEAFF. CDR3 coding DNA: TGTGCCAGCAGTGCGACAGTGGTGGGTGAAGCTTTCTTT.

The chain has TRBV5-1 and TRBJ1-4; 8 bases are shared with TRBD1. V lost 4 bases and J lost 4; bases outside the gene matches: 6. This CDR3 is built from 15 residues. Germline values: CDR1 SGHRS, CDR2 YFSETQ. CDR3 loop: CASSPLTGVNEKLFF. In nucleotides, the CDR3 is TGCGCCAGCAGCCCCCTGACAGGGGTTAATGAAAAACTGTTTTTT.

The J gene is TRBJ1-2, the V gene TRBV7-2, with D uncertain. The CDR3 sequence is 14 residues long. Germline-derived CDR1 and CDR2 are SGHTA and FQGNSA. The germline V and J ends were trimmed by 1 base and 8 bases, with 14 bases remaining between them. The DNA of the CDR3 is TGTGCCAGCAGCTTAGTTCGGGCCTCGTGGGGCTACACCTTC. This gives the protein CASSLVRASWGYTF.

The chain employs TRBV28 and TRBJ2-7; 7 bases line up with TRBD1. Trimming removed 7 bases from V and 2 bases from J; junction bases left unmatched: 11. Germline assignment: CDR1 MDHEN and CDR2 SYDVKM. The CDR3 sequence is 15 residues long. CDR3 in amino acids: CASKMRGPDAYEQYF. As DNA, the CDR3 is TGTGCCAGCAAAATGAGGGGGCCGGATGCCTACGAGCAGTACTTC.

The J gene is TRBJ2-2, the V gene TRBV5-1, with 8 bases identical to TRBD1. Germline V gives CDR1 SGHRS, CDR2 YFSETQ. There are 15 residues in the CDR3. J lost 1 base, V lost 2 bases, and 1 base had no gene match. This CDR3 is CASSFDRGNTGELFF. The DNA of the CDR3 is TGCGCCAGCAGCTTCGACAGGGGGAACACCGGGGAGCTGTTTTTT.

This chain joins TRBV28 and TRBJ2-1; D perhaps matches TRBD2 (5 bases). Germline CDR1 MDHEN, CDR2 SYDVKM. Trimming removed 7 bases from V and 1 base from J, with 20 bases in between. CDR3 length: 17 residues. In nucleotides, the CDR3 is TGTGCCAGCACTTCGGAAGGGCTAGCCCCTTCCTACAATGAGCAGTTCTTC. Encoded protein: CASTSEGLAPSYNEQFF.

This clone was picked up a small number of times. The chain combines TRBV6-4 with TRBJ1-2; 9 positions match TRBD1. Germline V gene sequence: CDR1 MRHNA, CDR2 SNTAGT. CDR3 length: 14 amino acids. V was clipped by 2 bases and J by 3 bases; unmatched bases: 1. CDR3 sequence: CASSDGTGYYGYTF. For the CDR3, the DNA is TGTGCCAGCAGTGACGGGACAGGGTACTATGGCTACACCTTC.